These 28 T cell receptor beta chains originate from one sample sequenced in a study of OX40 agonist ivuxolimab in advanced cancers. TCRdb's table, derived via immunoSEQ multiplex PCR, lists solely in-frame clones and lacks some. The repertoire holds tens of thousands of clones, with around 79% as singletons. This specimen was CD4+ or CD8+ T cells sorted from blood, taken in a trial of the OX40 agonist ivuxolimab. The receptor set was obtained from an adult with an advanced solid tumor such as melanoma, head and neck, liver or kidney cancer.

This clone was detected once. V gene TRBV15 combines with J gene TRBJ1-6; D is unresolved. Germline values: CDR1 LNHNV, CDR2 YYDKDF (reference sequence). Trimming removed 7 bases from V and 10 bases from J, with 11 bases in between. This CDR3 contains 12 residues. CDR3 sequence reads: CATKRANSPLHF. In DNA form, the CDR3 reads TGTGCCACCAAACGGGCGAACTCACCCCTCCACTTT.

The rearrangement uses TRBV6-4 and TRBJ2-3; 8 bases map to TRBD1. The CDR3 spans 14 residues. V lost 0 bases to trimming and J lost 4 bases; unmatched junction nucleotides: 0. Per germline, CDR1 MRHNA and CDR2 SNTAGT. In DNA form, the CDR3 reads TGTGCCAGCAGTGACTCACAGGGGGCAGATACGCAGTATTTT. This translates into CASSDSQGADTQYF.

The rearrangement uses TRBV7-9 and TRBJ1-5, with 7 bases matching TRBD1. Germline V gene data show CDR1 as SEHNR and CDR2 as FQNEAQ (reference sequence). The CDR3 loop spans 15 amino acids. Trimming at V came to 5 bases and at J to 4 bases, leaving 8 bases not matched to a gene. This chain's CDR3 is CASSITGQQNQPQHF. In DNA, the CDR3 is TGTGCCAGCAGCATAACGGGACAGCAAAATCAGCCCCAGCATTTT.

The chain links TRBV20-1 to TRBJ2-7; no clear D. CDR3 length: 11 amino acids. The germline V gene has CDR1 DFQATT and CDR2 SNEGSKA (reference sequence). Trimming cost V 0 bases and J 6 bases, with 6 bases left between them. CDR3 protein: CSAREGLEQYF. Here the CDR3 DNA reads TGCAGTGCTAGAGAAGGGCTCGAGCAGTACTTC.

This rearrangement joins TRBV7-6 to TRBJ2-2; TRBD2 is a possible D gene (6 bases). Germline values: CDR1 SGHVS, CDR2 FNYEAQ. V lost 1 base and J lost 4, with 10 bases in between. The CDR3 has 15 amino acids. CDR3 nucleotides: TGTGCCAGCAGCTTAGGTGTCGGGGGCACCGGGGAGCTGTTTTTT. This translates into CASSLGVGGTGELFF.

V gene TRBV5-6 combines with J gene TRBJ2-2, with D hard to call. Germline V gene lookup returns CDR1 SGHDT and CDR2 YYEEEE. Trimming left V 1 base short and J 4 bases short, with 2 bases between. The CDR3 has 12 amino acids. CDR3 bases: TGTGCCAGCAGCTTGTCCACCGGGGAGCTGTTTTTT. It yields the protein CASSLSTGELFF.

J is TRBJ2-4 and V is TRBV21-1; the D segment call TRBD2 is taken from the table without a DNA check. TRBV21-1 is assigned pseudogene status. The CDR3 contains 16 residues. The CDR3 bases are TGTGCCAGCAGCAAATTAAGGCGCGGGGCCAAAAACATTCAGTACTTC. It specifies CASSKLRRGAKNIQYF.

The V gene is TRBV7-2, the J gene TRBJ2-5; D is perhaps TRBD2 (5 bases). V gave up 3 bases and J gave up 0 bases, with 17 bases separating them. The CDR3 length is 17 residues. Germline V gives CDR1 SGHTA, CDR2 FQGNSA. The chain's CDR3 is CASSFSVRDPYQETQYF. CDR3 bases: TGTGCCAGCAGCTTTAGCGTTCGGGATCCTTACCAAGAGACCCAGTACTTC.

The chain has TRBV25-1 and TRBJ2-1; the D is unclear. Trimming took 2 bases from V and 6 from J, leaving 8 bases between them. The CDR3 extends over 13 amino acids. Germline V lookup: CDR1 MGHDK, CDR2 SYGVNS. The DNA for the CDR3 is TGTGCCAGCAGTGAAATATTTGGCAATGAGCAGTTCTTC. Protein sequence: CASSEIFGNEQFF.

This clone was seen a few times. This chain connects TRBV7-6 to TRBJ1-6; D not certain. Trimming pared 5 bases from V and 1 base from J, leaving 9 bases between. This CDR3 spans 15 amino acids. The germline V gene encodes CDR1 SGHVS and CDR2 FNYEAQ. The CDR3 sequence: CASSDRPSYNSPLHF. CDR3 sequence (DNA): TGTGCCAGCAGCGACCGACCGTCCTATAATTCACCCCTCCACTTT.

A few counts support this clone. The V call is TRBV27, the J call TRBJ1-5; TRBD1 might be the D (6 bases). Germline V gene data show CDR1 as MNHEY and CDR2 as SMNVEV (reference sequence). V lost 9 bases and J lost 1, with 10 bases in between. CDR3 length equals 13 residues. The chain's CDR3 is CASSGVSNQPQHF. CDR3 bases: TGTGCCAGTTCAGGGGTAAGCAATCAGCCCCAGCATTTT.

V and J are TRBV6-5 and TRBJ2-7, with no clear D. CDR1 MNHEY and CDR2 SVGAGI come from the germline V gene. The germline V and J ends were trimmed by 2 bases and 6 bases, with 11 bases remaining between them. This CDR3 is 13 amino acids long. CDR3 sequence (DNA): TGTGCCAGCAGTTACGTACAGAAAAGCGAGCAGTACTTC. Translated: CASSYVQKSEQYF.

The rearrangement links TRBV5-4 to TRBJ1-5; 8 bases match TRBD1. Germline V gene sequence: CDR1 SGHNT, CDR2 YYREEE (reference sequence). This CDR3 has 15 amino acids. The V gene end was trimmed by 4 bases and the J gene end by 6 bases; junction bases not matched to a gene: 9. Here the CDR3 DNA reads TGTGCCAGCAGCCAGGACCCGACAGGGGCTCAGCCCCAGCATTTT. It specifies CASSQDPTGAQPQHF.

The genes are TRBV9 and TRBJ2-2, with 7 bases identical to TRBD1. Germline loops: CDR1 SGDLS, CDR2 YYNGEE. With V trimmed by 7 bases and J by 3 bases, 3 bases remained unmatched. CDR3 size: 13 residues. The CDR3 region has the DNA TGTGCCAGCCAGGGGGTCTACACCGGGGAGCTGTTTTTT. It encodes CASQGVYTGELFF.

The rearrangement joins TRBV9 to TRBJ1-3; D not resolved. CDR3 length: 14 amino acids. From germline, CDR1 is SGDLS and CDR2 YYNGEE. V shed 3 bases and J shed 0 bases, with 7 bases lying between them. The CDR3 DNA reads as TGTGCCAGCAGCGCGGGAAACTCTGGAAACACCATATATTTT. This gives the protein CASSAGNSGNTIYF.

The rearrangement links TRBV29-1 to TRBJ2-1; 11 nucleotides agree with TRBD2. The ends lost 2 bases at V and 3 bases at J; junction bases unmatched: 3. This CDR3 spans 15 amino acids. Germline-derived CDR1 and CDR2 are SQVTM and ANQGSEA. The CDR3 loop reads CSVETLAGGYNEQFF. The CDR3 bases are TGCAGCGTTGAAACCCTAGCGGGGGGCTACAATGAGCAGTTCTTC.

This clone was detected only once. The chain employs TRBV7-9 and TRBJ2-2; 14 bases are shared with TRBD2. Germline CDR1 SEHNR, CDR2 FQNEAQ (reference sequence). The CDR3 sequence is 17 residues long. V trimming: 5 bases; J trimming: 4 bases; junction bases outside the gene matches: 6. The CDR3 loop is CASSPGLAGACTGELFF. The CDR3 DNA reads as TGTGCCAGCAGCCCGGGACTAGCGGGAGCGTGCACCGGGGAGCTGTTTTTT.

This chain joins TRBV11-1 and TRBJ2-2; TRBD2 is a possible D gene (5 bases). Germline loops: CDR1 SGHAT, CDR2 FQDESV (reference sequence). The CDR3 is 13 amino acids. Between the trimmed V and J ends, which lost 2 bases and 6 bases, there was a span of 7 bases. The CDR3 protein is CASSLLAPGELFF. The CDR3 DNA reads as TGTGCCAGCAGCTTACTAGCTCCCGGGGAGCTGTTTTTT.

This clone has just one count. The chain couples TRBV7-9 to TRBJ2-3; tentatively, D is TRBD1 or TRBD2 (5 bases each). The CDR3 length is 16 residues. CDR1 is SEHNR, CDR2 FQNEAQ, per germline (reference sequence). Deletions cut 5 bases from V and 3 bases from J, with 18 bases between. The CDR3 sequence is CASSHRDQEYTDTQYF. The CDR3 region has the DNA TGTGCCAGCAGCCACCGGGACCAGGAGTATACAGATACGCAGTATTTT. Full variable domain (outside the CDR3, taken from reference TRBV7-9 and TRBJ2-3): DTGVSQNPRHKITKRGQNVTFRCDPISEHNRLYWYRQTLGQGPEFLTYFQNEAQLEKSRLLSDRFSAERPKGSFSTLEIQRTEQGDSAMYLCASSHRDQEYTDTQYFGPGTRLTVL.

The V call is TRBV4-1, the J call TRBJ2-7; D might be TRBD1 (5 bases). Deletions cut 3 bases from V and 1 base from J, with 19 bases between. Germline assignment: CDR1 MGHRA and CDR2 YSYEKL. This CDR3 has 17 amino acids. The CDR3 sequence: CASSHKNEDTGSYEQYF. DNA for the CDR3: TGCGCCAGCAGCCACAAAAACGAGGACACGGGTTCCTACGAGCAGTACTTC.

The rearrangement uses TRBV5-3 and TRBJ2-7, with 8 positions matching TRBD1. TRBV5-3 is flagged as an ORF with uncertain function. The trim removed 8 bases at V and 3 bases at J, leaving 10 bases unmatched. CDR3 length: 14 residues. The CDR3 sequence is CASSLQDRVYEQYF. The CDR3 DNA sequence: TGTGCCAGCAGCCTTCAGGACAGGGTCTACGAGCAGTACTTC.

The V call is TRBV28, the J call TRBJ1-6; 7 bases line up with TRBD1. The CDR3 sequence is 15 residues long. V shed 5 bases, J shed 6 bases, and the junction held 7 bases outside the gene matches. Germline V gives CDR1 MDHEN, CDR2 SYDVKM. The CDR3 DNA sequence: TGTGCCAGCAGTCCATCGACAGGGTTTAATTCACCCCTCCACTTT. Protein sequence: CASSPSTGFNSPLHF.

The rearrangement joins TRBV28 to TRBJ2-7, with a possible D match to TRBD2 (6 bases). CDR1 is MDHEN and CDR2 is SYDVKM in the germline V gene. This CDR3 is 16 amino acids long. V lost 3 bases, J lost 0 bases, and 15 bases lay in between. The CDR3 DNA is TGTGCCAGCAGTTTGTTCTTCGGGAGCAGCTCCTACGAGCAGTACTTC. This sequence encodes CASSLFFGSSSYEQYF. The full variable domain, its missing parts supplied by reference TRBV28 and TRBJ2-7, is DVKVTQSSRYLVKRTGEKVFLECVQDMDHENMFWYRQDPGLGLRLIYFSYDVKMKEKGDIPEGYSVSREKKERFSLILESASTNQTSMYLCASSLFFGSSSYEQYFGPGTRLTVT.

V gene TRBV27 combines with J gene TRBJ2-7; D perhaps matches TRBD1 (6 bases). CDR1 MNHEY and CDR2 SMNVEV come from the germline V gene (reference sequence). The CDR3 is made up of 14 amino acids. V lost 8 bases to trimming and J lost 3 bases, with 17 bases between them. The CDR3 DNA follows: TGTGCCAGCGGATTGACAGGCGGTCACTACGAGCAGTACTTC. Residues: CASGLTGGHYEQYF.

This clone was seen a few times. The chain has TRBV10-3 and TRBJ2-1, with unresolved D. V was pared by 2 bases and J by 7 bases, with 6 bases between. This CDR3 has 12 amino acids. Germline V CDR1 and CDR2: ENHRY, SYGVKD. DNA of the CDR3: TGTGCCATCAGTGAGGGGCCTAATGAGCAGTTCTTC. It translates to CAISEGPNEQFF.

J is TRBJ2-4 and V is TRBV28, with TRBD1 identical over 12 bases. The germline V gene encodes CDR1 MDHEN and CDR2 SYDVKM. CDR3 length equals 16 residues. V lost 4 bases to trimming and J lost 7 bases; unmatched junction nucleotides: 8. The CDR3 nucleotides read TGTGCCAGCAGTTCCTCCGGGACAGGGGGCCGGAACATTCAGTACTTC. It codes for CASSSSGTGGRNIQYF.

The chain's CDR3 is CASSQGLSGGYEQYF. CDR3 in DNA: TGCGCCAGCAGCCAAGGTTTAAGCGGGGGGTACGAGCAGTACTTC. The V gene is TRBV4-3, the J gene TRBJ2-7; 9 nucleotides agree with TRBD2. The CDR3 covers 15 residues. V was pared by 1 base and J by 4 bases, with 5 bases of the junction left unmatched. Germline V gives CDR1 LGHNA, CDR2 YSLEER.

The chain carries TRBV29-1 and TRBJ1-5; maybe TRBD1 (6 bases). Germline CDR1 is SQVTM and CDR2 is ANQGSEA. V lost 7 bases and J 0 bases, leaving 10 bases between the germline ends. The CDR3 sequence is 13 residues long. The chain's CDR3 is CSALDSSNQPQHF. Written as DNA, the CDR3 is TGCAGCGCCCTGGACAGTAGCAATCAGCCCCAGCATTTT.